These 2 T cell receptor beta chains share one sample of origin, sequenced in a study of cytomegalovirus exposure and HLA in healthy donors. PCR used 60 Vbeta primers and 13 Jbeta primers. Assay: immunoSEQ multiplex PCR; the TCRdb copy retains only in-frame clones and omits some. Of 50,000 or so clones in the sample, about 81% were seen once. The sequenced sample was PBMCs. The receptors here all came from a boy aged 10-17 years in good health and CMV-seropositive.

This sequence joins TRBV5-1 and TRBJ1-2, with D perhaps TRBD1 (5 bases). V was trimmed by 4 bases and J by 5 bases, leaving 21 bases between them. This CDR3 is built from 16 residues. The germline CDR1 and CDR2 sequences are SGHRS and YFSETQ. This chain's CDR3 is CASSRFRGRGGYGYTF. In nucleotides, the CDR3 is TGCGCCAGCAGCCGGTTCCGGGGACGGGGAGGATATGGCTACACCTTC.

The V gene is TRBV5-1, the J gene TRBJ2-1; D ambiguous. The CDR3 consists of 17 residues. The germline V and J ends were trimmed by 4 bases and 6 bases, with 23 bases remaining between them. CDR1 and CDR2 (germline): SGHRS, YFSETQ. CDR3 amino acids: CASSPLFTSLVRNEQFF. CDR3 DNA: TGCGCCAGCAGCCCGCTTTTTACGAGCCTGGTCCGCAATGAGCAGTTCTTC.